A single sample gave rise to the 4 T cell receptor beta chains below, sequenced in a study of CD8 T cells in Susac syndrome. The RNA input was roughly 0.45 to 1 ug, and it was reverse transcribed with random hexamers. From the immunoSEQ multiplex PCR reads, TCRdb called clonotypes with MiXCR, one entry per CDR3 protein. The sample contains roughly 220,000 distinct CDR3 sequences, about 94% of which appear only once. Sequenced input: CD4+ T cells from PBMCs. All receptors derive from a human donor with Susac syndrome.

The rearrangement joins TRBV20-1 to TRBJ2-1; D ambiguous. Germline V lookup: CDR1 DFQATT, CDR2 SNEGSKA (reference sequence). V gave up 0 bases and J gave up 0 bases, with 9 bases separating them. The CDR3 covers 15 residues. CDR3 in amino acids: CSAREFSSSYNEQFF. For the CDR3, the DNA is TGCAGTGCTAGAGAGTTCTCAAGCTCCTACAATGAGCAGTTCTTC.

The J gene is TRBJ1-6, the V gene TRBV27; the D gene is possibly TRBD1 (6 bases). The ends were cut back, 4 bases at V and 0 bases at J, with 7 bases in the middle. Germline values: CDR1 MNHEY, CDR2 SMNVEV (reference sequence). CDR3 length: 15 residues. As DNA, the CDR3 is TGTGCCAGCAGTTCGGACAGCTCCTATAATTCACCCCTCCACTTT. Protein sequence: CASSSDSSYNSPLHF.

This CDR3 reads CASSLGTVTFGDQPQHF. DNA for the CDR3: TGTGCCAGCAGCTTAGGAACGGTTACCTTTGGGGATCAGCCCCAGCATTTT. The chain links TRBV7-9 to TRBJ1-5; D is uncertain. V was clipped by 1 base and J by 5 bases, with 18 bases between them. Germline V gene sequence: CDR1 SEHNR, CDR2 FQNEAQ (reference sequence). The CDR3 is 17 residues long.

This CDR3 is CSAPGQGVSEKLFF. In nucleotides, the CDR3 is TGCAGTGCTCCCGGACAGGGAGTTTCTGAAAAACTGTTTTTT. V gene TRBV20-1 combines with J gene TRBJ1-4; 8 nucleotides match TRBD1. In germline, CDR1 is DFQATT, CDR2 SNEGSKA (reference sequence). Germline trimming cut 5 bases from V and 7 bases from J; bases unmatched to any gene: 9. The CDR3 is 14 residues long.